This T cell receptor (beta chain) stems from a study of shared clonotypes between healthy human individuals. Trimming at V came to 1 base and at J to 4 bases, leaving 16 bases not matched to a gene. The CDR3 covers 19 residues. Germline V gene data show CDR1 as SGHRS and CDR2 as YFSETQ. CD45RO-negative, CCR7-positively selected cells formed the naive CD8 fraction, excluding terminally differentiated effector memory CD45RA+ cells. Donors had no recently reported acute infections or vaccinations and were HIV-negative. Produced via immunoSEQ multiplex PCR; TCRdb's table is partial and in-frame only. This sample has approximately 1.9 million clones, with around 93% found just once.

The sample comprised naive CD8+ T cells from PBMCs. This rearrangement joins TRBV5-1 to TRBJ2-2, with 7 bases aligning to TRBD2. This clonotype was sampled from a man between 18 and 35 years old in good health. Some clones in this sample may be carry-over from other donors' samples. The CDR3 DNA follows: TGCGCCAGCAGCTTGTTTCGGGGCGGGAGTAAGATCGGCACCGGGGAGCTGTTTTTT. Amino acids: CASSLFRGGSKIGTGELFF.